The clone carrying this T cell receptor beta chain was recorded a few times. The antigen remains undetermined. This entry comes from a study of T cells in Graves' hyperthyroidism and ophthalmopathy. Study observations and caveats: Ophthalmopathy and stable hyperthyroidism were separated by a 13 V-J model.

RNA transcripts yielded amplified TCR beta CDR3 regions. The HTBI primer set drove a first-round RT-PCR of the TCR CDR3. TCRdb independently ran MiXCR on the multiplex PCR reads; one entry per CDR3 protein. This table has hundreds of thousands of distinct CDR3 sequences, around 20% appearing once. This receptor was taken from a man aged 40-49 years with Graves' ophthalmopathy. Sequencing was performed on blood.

CDR3 residues: CSAPGSDTQYF. CDR3 DNA: TGCAGTGCTCCGGGTTCCGATACGCAGTATTTT. The chain couples TRBV20-1 to TRBJ2-3; D gene unclear. Germline V gene lookup returns CDR1 DFQATT and CDR2 SNEGSKA (reference sequence). The CDR3 has 11 amino acids. V was pared by 5 bases and J by 6 bases, with 9 bases between.